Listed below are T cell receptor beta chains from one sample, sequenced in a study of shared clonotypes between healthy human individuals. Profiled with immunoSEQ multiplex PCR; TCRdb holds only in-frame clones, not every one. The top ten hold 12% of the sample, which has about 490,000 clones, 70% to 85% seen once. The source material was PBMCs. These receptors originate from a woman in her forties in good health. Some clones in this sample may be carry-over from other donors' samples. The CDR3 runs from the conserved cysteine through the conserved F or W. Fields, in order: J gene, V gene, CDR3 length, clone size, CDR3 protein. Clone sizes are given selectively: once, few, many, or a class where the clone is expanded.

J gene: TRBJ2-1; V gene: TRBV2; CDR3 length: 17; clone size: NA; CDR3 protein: CASSPARRRREGGEQFF
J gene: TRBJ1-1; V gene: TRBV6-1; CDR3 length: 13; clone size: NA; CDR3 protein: CASSGTAHTEAFF
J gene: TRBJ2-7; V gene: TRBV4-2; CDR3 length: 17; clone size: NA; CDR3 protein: CASSQDHVTGTFYEQYF
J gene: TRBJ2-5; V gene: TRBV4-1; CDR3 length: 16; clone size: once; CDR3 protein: CASSLILAGLQETQYF
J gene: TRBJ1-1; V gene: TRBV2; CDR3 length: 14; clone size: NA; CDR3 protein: CASRLQGLNTEAFF
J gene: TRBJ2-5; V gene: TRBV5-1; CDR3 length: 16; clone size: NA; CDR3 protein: CASSPQLAGVQETQYF
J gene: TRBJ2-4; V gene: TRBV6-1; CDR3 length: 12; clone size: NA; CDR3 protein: CASSSVRDIQYF
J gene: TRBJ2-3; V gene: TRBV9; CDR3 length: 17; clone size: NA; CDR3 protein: CASSVWSDKSSTDTQYF
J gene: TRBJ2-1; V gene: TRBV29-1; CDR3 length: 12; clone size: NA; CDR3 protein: CSVAFWNNEQFF
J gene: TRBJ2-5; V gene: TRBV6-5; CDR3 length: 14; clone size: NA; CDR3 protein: CASSYNGFQETQYF
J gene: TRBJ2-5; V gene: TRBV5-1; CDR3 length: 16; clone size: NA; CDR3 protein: CASSLVQAGVGETQYF
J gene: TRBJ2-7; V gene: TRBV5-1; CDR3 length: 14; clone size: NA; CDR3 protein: CASKIGTGGNEQYF
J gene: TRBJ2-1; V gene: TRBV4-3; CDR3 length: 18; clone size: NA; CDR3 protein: CASSQDPSGSWSYNEQFF
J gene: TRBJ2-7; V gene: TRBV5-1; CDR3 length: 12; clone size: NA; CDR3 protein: CASRRGLGEQYF
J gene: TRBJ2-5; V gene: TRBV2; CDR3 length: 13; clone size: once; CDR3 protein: CASSVNSDETQYF
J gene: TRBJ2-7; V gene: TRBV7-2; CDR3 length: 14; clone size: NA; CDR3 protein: CASSNSGRADEQYF